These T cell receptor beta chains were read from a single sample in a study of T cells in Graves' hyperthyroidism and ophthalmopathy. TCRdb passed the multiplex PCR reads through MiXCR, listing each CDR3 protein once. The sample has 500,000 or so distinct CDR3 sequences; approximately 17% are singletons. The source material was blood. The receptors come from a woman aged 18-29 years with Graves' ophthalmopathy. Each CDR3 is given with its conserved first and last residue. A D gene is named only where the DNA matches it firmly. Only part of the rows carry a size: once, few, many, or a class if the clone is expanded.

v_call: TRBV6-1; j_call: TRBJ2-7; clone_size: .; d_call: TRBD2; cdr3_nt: TGTGCCAGCAGTTCAGGACTAGCGGGAGGCAAACCCTACGAGCAGTACTTC; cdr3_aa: CASSSGLAGGKPYEQYF
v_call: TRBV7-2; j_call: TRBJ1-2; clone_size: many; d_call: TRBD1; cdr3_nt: TGTGCCAGCAGCGGGCGACAGGGTAACTATGGCTACACCTTC; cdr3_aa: CASSGRQGNYGYTF
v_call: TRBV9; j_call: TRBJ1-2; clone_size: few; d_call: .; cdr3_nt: TGTGCCAGCAGCGTATACTCGGATGGCTACACCTTC; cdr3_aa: CASSVYSDGYTF
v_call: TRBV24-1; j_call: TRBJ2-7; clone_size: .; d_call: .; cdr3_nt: TGTGCCACCAGTGATGTGAGGGGGAGGGCCAATGAGCAGTACTTC; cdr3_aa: CATSDVRGRANEQYF
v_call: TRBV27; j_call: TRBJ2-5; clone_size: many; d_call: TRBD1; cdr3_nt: TGTGCCAGCAGTTTCGGACAGGGGGTTTCGGAGACCCAGTACTTC; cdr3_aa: CASSFGQGVSETQYF
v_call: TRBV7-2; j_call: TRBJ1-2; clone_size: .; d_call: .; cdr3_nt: TGTGCCAGCAGCACCCGATCGGGTCCGAAGACCTTC; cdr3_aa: CASSTRSGPKTF
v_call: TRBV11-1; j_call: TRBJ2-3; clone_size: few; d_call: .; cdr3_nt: TGTGCCAGCAGCTTAGGGGGGTACGGCACAGATACGCAGTATTTT; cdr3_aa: CASSLGGYGTDTQYF
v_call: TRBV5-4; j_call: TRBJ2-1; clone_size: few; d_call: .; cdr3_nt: TGTGCCAGCAGCAACCCATGGGGGAATAAGGAGCATGAGCAGTTCTTC; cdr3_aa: CASSNPWGNKEHEQFF
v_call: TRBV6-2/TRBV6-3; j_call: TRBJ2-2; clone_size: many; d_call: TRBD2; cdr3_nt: TGTGCCAGCAGTTACGGAGCGGGAGACACCGGGGAGCTGTTTTTT; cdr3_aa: CASSYGAGDTGELFF
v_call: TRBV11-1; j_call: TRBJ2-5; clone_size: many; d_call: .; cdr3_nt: TGTGCCAGCAGCCCGTCGAAGCGCGAAGAGACCCAGTACTTC; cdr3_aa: CASSPSKREETQYF
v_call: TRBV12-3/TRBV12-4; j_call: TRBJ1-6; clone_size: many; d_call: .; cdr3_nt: TGTGCCAGCAGCCAGACGTACGGGACCCTTGAAGGCTCCTATAATTCACCCCTCCACTTT; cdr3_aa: CASSQTYGTLEGSYNSPLHF
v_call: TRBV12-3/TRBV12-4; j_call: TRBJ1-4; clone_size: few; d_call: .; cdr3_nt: TGTGCCAGCAGTAGCCGGGGGATGGGTAATGAAAAACTGTTTTTT; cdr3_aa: CASSSRGMGNEKLFF